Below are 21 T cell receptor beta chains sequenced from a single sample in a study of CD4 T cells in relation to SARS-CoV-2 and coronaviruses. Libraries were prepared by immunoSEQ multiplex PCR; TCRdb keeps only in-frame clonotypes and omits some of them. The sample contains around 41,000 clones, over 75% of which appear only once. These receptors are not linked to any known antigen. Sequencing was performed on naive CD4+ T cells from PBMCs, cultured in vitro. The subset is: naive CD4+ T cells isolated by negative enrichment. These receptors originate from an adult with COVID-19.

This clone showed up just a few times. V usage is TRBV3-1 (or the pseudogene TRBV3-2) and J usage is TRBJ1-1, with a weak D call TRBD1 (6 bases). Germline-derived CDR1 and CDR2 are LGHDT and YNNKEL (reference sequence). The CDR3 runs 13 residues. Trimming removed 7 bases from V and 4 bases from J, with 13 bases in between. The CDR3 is CASKSEGVTEAFF. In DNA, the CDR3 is TGTGCCAGCAAAAGCGAGGGGGTCACTGAAGCTTTCTTT.

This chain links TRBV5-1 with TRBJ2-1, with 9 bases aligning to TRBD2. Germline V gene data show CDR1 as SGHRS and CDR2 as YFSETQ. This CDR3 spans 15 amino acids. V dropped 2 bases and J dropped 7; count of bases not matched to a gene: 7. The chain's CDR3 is CASSFAGGPGNEQFF. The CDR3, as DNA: TGCGCCAGCAGCTTTGCGGGAGGGCCGGGGAATGAGCAGTTCTTC.

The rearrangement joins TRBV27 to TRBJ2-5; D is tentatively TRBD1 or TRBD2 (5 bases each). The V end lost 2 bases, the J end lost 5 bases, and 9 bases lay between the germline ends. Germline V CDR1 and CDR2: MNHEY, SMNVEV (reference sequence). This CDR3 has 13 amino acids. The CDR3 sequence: CASSLRGRETQYF. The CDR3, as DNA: TGTGCCAGCAGTTTAAGGGGACGGGAGACCCAGTACTTC.

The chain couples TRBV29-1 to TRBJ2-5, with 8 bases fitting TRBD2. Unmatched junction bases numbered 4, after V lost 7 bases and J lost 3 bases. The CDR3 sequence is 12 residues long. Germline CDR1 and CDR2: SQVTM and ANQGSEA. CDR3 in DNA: TGCAGCGCCGGAGCGGGAGAAGAGACCCAGTACTTC. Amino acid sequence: CSAGAGEETQYF.

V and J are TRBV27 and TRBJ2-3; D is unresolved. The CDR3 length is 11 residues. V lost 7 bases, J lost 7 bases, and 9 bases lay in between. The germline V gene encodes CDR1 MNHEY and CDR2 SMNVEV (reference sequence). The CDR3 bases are TGTGCCAGCACGGATTGGAATACGCAGTATTTT. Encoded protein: CASTDWNTQYF.

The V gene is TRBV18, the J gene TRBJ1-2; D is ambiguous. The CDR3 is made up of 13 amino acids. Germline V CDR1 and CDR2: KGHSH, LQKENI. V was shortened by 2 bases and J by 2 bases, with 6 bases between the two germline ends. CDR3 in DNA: TGTGCCAGCTCACCAACTGAGAACTATGGCTACACCTTC. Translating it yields CASSPTENYGYTF.

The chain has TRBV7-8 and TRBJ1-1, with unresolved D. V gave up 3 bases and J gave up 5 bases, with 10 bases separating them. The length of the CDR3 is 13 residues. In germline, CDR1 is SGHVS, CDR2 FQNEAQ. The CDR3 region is CASSFSSRTEAFF. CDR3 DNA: TGTGCCAGCAGCTTTAGTTCAAGGACTGAAGCTTTCTTT.

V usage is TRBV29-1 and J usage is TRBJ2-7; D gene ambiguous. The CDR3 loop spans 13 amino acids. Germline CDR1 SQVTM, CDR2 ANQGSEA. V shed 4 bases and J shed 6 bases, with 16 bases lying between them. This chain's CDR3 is CSVVFDWALEQYF. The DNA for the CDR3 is TGCAGCGTTGTTTTCGACTGGGCTCTCGAGCAGTACTTC.

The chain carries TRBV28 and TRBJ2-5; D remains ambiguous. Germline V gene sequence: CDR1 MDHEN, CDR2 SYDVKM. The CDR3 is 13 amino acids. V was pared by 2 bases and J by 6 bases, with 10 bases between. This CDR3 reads CASSLGGTQTQYF. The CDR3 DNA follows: TGTGCCAGCAGTTTAGGTGGCACTCAGACCCAGTACTTC.

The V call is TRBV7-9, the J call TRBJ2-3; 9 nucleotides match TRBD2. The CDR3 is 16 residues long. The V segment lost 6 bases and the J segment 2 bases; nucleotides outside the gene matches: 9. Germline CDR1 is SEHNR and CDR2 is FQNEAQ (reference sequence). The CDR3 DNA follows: TGTGCCAGCAGGACGGGTCTAGCGGGGTCCACAGATACGCAGTATTTT. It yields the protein CASRTGLAGSTDTQYF.

CDR3 region: CASSLPFPERPQHF. CDR3 sequence (DNA): TGTGCCAGCAGTTTACCCTTTCCCGAGCGGCCCCAGCATTTT. The chain combines TRBV28 with TRBJ1-5; D is unresolved. V lost 2 bases and J 9 bases, leaving 14 bases between the germline ends. The germline gives CDR1 MDHEN, CDR2 SYDVKM. CDR3 length: 14 residues.

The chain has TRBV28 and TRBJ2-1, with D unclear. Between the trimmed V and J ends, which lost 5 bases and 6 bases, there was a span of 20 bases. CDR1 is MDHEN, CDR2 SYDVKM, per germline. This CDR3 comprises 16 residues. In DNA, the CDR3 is TGTGCCAGCAGTCCGGGTATGGCGGTCTGGTTCAATGAGCAGTTCTTC. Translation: CASSPGMAVWFNEQFF.

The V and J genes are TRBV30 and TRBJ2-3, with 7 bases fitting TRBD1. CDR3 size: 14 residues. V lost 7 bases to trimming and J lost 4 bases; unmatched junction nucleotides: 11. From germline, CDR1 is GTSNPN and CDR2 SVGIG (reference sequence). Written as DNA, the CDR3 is TGTGCCTTCTCTACAGGGGAATCGGCAGATACGCAGTATTTT. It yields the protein CAFSTGESADTQYF.

The CDR3, as DNA: TGCGCCAGCAGTGACCCAGCGGGAGGGATCACAGATACGCAGTATTTT. It yields the protein CASSDPAGGITDTQYF. The chain uses TRBV10-1 and TRBJ2-3; 10 bases match TRBD2. The CDR3 runs 16 residues. The junction had 5 bases not matched to a gene; V was cut back by 3 bases and J by 2 bases. Germline V gene sequence: CDR1 WNHNN, CDR2 SYGVQD (reference sequence).

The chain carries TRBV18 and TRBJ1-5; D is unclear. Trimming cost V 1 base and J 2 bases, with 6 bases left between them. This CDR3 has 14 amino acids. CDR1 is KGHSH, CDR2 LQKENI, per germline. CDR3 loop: CASSPLGGNQPQHF. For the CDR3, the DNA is TGTGCCAGCTCACCACTCGGGGGCAATCAGCCCCAGCATTTT.

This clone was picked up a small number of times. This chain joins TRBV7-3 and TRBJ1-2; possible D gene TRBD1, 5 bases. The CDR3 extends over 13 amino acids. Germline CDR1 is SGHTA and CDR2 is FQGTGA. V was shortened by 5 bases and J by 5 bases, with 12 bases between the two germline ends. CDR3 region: CASSRGVGYGYTF. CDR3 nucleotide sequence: TGTGCCAGCAGCCGGGGGGTCGGGTATGGCTACACCTTC.

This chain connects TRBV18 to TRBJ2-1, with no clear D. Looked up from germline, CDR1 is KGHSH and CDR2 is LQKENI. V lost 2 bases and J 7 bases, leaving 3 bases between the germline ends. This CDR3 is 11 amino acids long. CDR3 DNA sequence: TGTGCCAGCTCACCAGAAAATGAGCAGTTCTTC. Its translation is CASSPENEQFF.

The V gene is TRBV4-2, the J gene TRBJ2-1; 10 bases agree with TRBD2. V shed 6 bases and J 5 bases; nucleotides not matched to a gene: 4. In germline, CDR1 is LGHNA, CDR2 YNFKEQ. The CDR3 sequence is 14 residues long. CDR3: CASRGLAPNNEQFF. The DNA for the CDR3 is TGTGCCAGCAGGGGACTAGCGCCAAACAATGAGCAGTTCTTC.

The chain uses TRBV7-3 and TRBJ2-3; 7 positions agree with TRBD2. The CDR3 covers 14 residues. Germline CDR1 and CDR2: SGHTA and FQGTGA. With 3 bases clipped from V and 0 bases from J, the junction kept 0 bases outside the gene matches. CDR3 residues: CASSFSGSTDTQYF. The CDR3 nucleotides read TGTGCCAGCAGCTTTAGCGGGAGCACAGATACGCAGTATTTT.

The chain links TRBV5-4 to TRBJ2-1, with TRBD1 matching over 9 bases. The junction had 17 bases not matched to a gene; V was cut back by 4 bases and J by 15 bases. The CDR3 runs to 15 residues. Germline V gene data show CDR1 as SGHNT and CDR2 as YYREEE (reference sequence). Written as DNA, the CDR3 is TGTGCCAGCAGCCCAACCCGGGGACAGGGTCAGGGTCGGTTCTTC. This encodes CASSPTRGQGQGRFF.

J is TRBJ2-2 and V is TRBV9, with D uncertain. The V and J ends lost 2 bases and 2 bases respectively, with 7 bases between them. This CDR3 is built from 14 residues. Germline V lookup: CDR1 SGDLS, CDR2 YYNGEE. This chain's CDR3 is CASSVADNTGELFF. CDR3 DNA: TGTGCCAGCAGCGTCGCTGATAACACCGGGGAGCTGTTTTTT.